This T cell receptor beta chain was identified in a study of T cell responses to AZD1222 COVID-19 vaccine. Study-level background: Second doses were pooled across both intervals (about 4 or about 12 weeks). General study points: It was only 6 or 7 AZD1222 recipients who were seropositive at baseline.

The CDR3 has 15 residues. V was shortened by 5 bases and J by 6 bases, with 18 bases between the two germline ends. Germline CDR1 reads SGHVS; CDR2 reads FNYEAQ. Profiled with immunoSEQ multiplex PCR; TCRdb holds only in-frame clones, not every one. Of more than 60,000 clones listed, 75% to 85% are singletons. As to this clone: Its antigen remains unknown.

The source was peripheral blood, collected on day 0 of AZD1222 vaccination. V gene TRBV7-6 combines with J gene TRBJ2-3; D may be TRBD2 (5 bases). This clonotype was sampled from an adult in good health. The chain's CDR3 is CASSPEGTRADTQYF. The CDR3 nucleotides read TGTGCCAGCAGCCCCGAGGGCACACGAGCGGATACGCAGTATTTT.